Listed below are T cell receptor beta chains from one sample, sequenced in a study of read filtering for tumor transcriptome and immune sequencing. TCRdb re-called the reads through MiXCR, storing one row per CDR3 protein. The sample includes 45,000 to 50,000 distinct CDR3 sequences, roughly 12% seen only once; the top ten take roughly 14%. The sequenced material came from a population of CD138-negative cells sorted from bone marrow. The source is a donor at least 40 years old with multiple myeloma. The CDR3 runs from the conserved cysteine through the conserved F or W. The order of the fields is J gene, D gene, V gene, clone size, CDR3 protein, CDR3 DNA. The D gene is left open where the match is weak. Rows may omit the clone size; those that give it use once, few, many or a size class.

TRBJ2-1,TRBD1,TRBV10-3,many,CAISENRTGRSYNEQFF,TGTGCCATCAGTGAGAACCGGACAGGACGCTCCTACAATGAGCAGTTCTTC
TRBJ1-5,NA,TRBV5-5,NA,CASSLEGGLSNQPQHF,TGTGCCAGCAGCTTGGAGGGGGGCCTTAGCAATCAGCCCCAGCATTTT
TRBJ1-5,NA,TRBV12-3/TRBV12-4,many,CASSGGQTGNQPQHF,TGTGCCAGCAGTGGAGGCCAGACCGGCAATCAGCCCCAGCATTTT
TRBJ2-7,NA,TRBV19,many,CASRDGNYEQYF,TGTGCCAGTAGGGACGGAAACTACGAGCAGTACTTC
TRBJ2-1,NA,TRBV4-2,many,CASSQDLRGSKDEQFF,TGTGCCAGCAGCCAAGATCTGAGAGGGAGTAAGGATGAGCAGTTCTTC
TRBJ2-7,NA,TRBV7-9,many,CASSFTGIEQYF,TGTGCCAGCAGCTTTACAGGGATCGAGCAGTACTTC
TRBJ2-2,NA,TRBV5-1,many,CASSLAGNTGELFF,TGCGCCAGCAGCTTGGCGGGGAACACCGGGGAGCTGTTTTTT
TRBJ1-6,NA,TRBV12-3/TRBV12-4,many,CASRPGRSSYNSPLHF,TGTGCCAGCAGGCCGGGACGGAGCTCCTATAATTCACCCCTCCACTTT
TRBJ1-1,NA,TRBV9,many,CASSVLENTEAFF,TGTGCCAGCAGCGTACTCGAGAACACTGAAGCTTTCTTT
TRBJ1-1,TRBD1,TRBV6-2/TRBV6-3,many,CASSYVPGQGAPTEAFF,TGTGCCAGCAGTTATGTACCGGGACAGGGAGCTCCCACTGAAGCTTTCTTT
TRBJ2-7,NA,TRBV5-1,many,CASSPRTGEDEQYF,TGCGCCAGCAGCCCTCGGACGGGTGAGGACGAGCAGTACTTC
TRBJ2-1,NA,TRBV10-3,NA,CAISDAALGDEQLF,TGCGCCATCAGTGACGCGGCGCTAGGCGATGAGCAGCTCTTC
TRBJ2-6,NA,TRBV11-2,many,CASSLTTPRGANVLTF,TGTGCCAGCAGCTTGACTACCCCCCGCGGGGCCAACGTCCTGACTTTC
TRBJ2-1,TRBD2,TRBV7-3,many,CASSLGLAGINEQFF,TGTGCCAGCAGCTTAGGCCTAGCGGGAATAAATGAGCAGTTCTTC
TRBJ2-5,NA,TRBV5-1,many,CASSTLSETQYF,TGCGCCAGCAGCACCCTTTCGGAGACCCAGTACTTC
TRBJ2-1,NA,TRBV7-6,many,CASSQMVWGSYNEQFF,TGTGCCAGCAGCCAAATGGTGTGGGGGTCCTACAATGAGCAGTTCTTC
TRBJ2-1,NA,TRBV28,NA,CAGSLDTRSYNEQFF,TGTGCCGGCAGTTTGGACACAAGATCCTACAATGAGCAGTTCTTC
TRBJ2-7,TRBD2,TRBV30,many,CAWSHRGLAVYEQYF,TGTGCCTGGAGTCACCGTGGACTAGCGGTGTACGAGCAGTACTTC
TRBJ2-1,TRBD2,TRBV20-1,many,CSVPTSGSYNEQFF,TGCAGTGTCCCGACTAGCGGGAGCTACAATGAGCAGTTCTTC
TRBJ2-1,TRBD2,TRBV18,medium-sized,CASSKGLARSSSYNEQFF,TGTGCCAGCTCAAAAGGACTAGCCCGTTCGAGCTCCTACAATGAGCAGTTCTTC
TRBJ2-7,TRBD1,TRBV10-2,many,CASGRGQNYEQYF,TGCGCCAGTGGACGGGGACAGAACTACGAGCAGTACTTC
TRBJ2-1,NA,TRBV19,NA,CASRTVGDEQFF,TGTGCCAGTAGGACCGTAGGGGATGAGCAGTTCTTC
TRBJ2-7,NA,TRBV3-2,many,CASSPGGFESSYEQYF,TGTGCCAGCAGCCCGGGCGGATTTGAAAGCTCCTACGAGCAGTACTTC
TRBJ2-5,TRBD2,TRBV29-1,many,CSVVPGLRQETQYF,TGCAGCGTTGTTCCGGGACTAAGACAAGAGACCCAGTACTTC
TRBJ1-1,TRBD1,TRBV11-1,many,CASTQQGSITEAFF,TGTGCCAGCACCCAACAGGGGTCAATTACTGAAGCTTTCTTT
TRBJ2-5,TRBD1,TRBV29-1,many,CSFRDSQETQYF,TGCAGCTTTCGGGACAGCCAAGAGACCCAGTACTTC
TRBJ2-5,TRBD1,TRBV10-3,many,CAIWDREGETQYF,TGTGCCATCTGGGACAGGGAAGGAGAGACCCAGTACTTC
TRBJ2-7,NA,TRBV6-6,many,CASSRIRNGEQYF,TGTGCCAGCAGTCGGATAAGGAACGGCGAGCAGTACTTC
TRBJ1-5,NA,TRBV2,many,CASSPQDIGNQPQHF,TGTGCCAGCAGTCCCCAGGATATCGGCAATCAGCCCCAGCATTTT
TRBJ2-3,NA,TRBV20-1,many,CSARIGGSTDTQYF,TGCAGTGCCCGGATTGGCGGAAGCACAGATACGCAGTATTTT
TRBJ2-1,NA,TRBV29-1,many,CSVAGEGNERFF,TGCAGCGTTGCAGGGGAAGGCAATGAGCGGTTCTTC
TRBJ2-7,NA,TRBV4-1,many,CASSPVISTGYEQYF,TGCGCCAGCAGCCCCGTAATCTCCACGGGTTACGAGCAGTACTTC
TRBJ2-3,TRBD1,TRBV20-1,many,CSAPMTGAGGTDTQYF,TGCAGTGCTCCGATGACAGGGGCGGGCGGGACAGATACGCAGTATTTT
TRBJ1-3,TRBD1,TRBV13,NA,CASSLQTGGGGNTIYF,TGTGCCAGCAGCTTACAGACAGGGGGCGGTGGAAACACCATATATTTT
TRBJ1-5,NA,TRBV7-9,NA,CASSLDGQPPHF,TGTGCCAGCAGCCTCGACGGTCAGCCCCCGCATTTT
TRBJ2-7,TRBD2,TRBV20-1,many,CSARDLGASGGWYEQYF,TGCAGTGCTAGAGATTTAGGGGCTAGCGGGGGATGGTACGAGCAGTACTTC
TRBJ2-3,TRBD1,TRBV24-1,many,CATSVTGGMDTQYF,TGTGCCACCAGTGTCACAGGGGGCATGGATACGCAGTATTTT
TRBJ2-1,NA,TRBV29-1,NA,CSASPISSYYNEQFF,TGCAGCGCTTCCCCGATATCGAGCTACTACAACGAGCAGTTCTTC
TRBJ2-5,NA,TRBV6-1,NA,CASSEGTQETQYF,TGTGCCAGCAGTGAAGGGACGCAAGAGACCCAGTACTTC